These T cell receptor beta chains were read from a single sample in a study of early T cells in non-severe SARS-CoV-2 infection. TCRdb processed the 5' RACE reads anew with MiXCR; each CDR3 protein has one entry. The profile shows about 33,000 distinct CDR3 sequences, less than 6.5% of them singletons. The sequenced sample consisted of whole blood. Receptors were obtained from an adult who was a healthcare worker with PCR-confirmed SARS-CoV-2 infection or an uninfected control (not recorded which). Both conserved end residues are part of each CDR3. Each record gives: CDR3 protein, CDR3 DNA, D gene, clone size, V gene, J gene. D genes are given only for firm matches. The size field is filled for only some rows; it gives once, few, many or a size class.

cdr3_aa: CASTSTGQGGYTF
cdr3_nt: TGTGCCAGCACCTCGACAGGCCAGGGTGGCTACACCTTC
d_call: NA
clone_size: many
v_call: TRBV7-2
j_call: TRBJ1-2

cdr3_aa: CASSNHQGASEKLFF
cdr3_nt: TGCGCCAGCTCAAATCATCAGGGGGCGAGTGAAAAACTGTTTTTT
d_call: TRBD1
clone_size: many
v_call: TRBV5-1
j_call: TRBJ1-4

cdr3_aa: CASSEGDSREAFF
cdr3_nt: TGCGCCAGCAGCGAAGGGGACAGCCGTGAAGCTTTCTTT
d_call: TRBD1
clone_size: few
v_call: TRBV5-1
j_call: TRBJ1-1

cdr3_aa: CSASLGDRDTDTQYF
cdr3_nt: TGCAGTGCTAGTTTGGGGGACAGAGACACAGATACGCAGTATTTT
d_call: TRBD1
clone_size: few
v_call: TRBV20-1
j_call: TRBJ2-3

cdr3_aa: CASSEGSDYNEQFF
cdr3_nt: TGTGCCAGCAGTGAAGGTTCAGACTACAATGAGCAGTTCTTC
d_call: NA
clone_size: many
v_call: TRBV2
j_call: TRBJ2-1

cdr3_aa: CASSLVAGESTDTQYF
cdr3_nt: TGCGCCAGCAGCTTGGTGGCGGGGGAGAGCACAGATACGCAGTATTTT
d_call: TRBD2
clone_size: many
v_call: TRBV5-1
j_call: TRBJ2-3

cdr3_aa: CASRTENSPLHF
cdr3_nt: TGCGCCAGCAGGACAGAAAATTCACCCCTCCACTTT
d_call: NA
clone_size: many
v_call: TRBV5-1
j_call: TRBJ1-6

cdr3_aa: CASSISAGGQETQYF
cdr3_nt: TGTGCCAGTAGTATATCGGCGGGCGGTCAAGAGACCCAGTACTTC
d_call: NA
clone_size: few
v_call: TRBV19
j_call: TRBJ2-5

cdr3_aa: CASRMARRMNTEAFF
cdr3_nt: TGTGCCAGCAGGATGGCAAGAAGAATGAACACTGAAGCTTTCTTT
d_call: NA
clone_size: many
v_call: TRBV2
j_call: TRBJ1-1

cdr3_aa: CASSEQYNEKLFF
cdr3_nt: TGTGCCAGCAGTGAACAGTATAATGAAAAACTGTTTTTT
d_call: NA
clone_size: once
v_call: TRBV6-1
j_call: TRBJ1-4

cdr3_aa: CSATSRPQETQYF
cdr3_nt: TGCAGTGCCACGTCCAGGCCCCAAGAGACCCAGTACTTC
d_call: NA
clone_size: few
v_call: TRBV20-1
j_call: TRBJ2-5

cdr3_aa: CSVSLRDEGNQPQHF
cdr3_nt: TGCAGCGTTTCCCTAAGGGATGAAGGCAATCAGCCCCAGCATTTT
d_call: NA
clone_size: many
v_call: TRBV29-1
j_call: TRBJ1-5

cdr3_aa: CSAPGTGTYNEQFF
cdr3_nt: TGCAGTGCCCCCGGGACTGGAACTTACAATGAGCAGTTCTTC
d_call: NA
clone_size: many
v_call: TRBV20-1
j_call: TRBJ2-1

cdr3_aa: CASSTSLSEQYF
cdr3_nt: TGTGCCAGCAGCACCTCTCTCTCCGAGCAGTACTTC
d_call: NA
clone_size: many
v_call: TRBV7-9
j_call: TRBJ2-7

cdr3_aa: CASSPPGQGGETQYF
cdr3_nt: TGTGCCAGCAGCCCACCCGGACAGGGCGGGGAGACCCAGTACTTC
d_call: TRBD1
clone_size: many
v_call: TRBV7-2
j_call: TRBJ2-5

cdr3_aa: CASSQGAGTSGYEQYF
cdr3_nt: TGCGCCAGCAGCCAAGGCGCGGGGACTAGCGGTTACGAGCAGTACTTC
d_call: TRBD2
clone_size: NA
v_call: TRBV4-1
j_call: TRBJ2-7

cdr3_aa: CASSFTGARLSSYNSPLHF
cdr3_nt: TGTGCCAGCAGTTTCACGGGTGCGCGGTTATCGTCCTATAATTCACCCCTCCACTTT
d_call: NA
clone_size: many
v_call: TRBV27
j_call: TRBJ1-6

cdr3_aa: CASREVGSTEAFF
cdr3_nt: TGTGCCAGCAGGGAAGTAGGAAGCACTGAAGCTTTCTTT
d_call: NA
clone_size: many
v_call: TRBV6-5
j_call: TRBJ1-1

cdr3_aa: CSAYDRSGELFF
cdr3_nt: TGCAGTGCATATGACAGGTCCGGGGAGCTGTTTTTT
d_call: NA
clone_size: NA
v_call: TRBV20-1
j_call: TRBJ2-2

cdr3_aa: CASSLDQGYLGTEAFF
cdr3_nt: TGTGCCAGCAGCTTAGACCAGGGGTACCTGGGGACTGAAGCTTTCTTT
d_call: NA
clone_size: few
v_call: TRBV11-2
j_call: TRBJ1-1

cdr3_aa: CASSAAGETQYF
cdr3_nt: TGTGCCAGCAGCGCCGCGGGGGAGACCCAGTACTTC
d_call: NA
clone_size: many
v_call: TRBV3-1
j_call: TRBJ2-5

cdr3_aa: CASSPQSSSPLHF
cdr3_nt: TGTGCCAGCAGTCCCCAGTCCTCCTCACCCCTCCACTTT
d_call: NA
clone_size: many
v_call: TRBV12-3/TRBV12-4
j_call: TRBJ1-6

cdr3_aa: CSVKDQPSSYNEQFF
cdr3_nt: TGCAGTGTCAAGGACCAGCCGAGCTCCTACAATGAGCAGTTCTTC
d_call: NA
clone_size: NA
v_call: TRBV20-1
j_call: TRBJ2-1

cdr3_aa: CASSEGLYEQFF
cdr3_nt: TGTGCCAGCAGTGAAGGTTTGTATGAGCAGTTCTTC
d_call: NA
clone_size: many
v_call: TRBV2
j_call: TRBJ2-1